This T cell receptor (beta chain) comes out of a study of T cell repertoires in cytomegalovirus infection. At the level of the study: Indications came from public TCR beta signatures; they pointed to CMV infection and to a matching HLA type.

This clonotype has at least ten counts. What it binds is not known. Findings and caveats of the study: People with CMV and the relevant HLA were identified by cumulative public TCR beta family frequency. CMV-specific HLA-C-restricted TCR beta clonotypes dominated the ex vivo response.

MiXCR, run by TCRdb on the reads, gives a single entry per CDR3 protein. The sample shows 150,000 or so distinct CDR3 sequences, 5.5% to 7% of them seen only once. J lost 1 base, V lost 4 bases, and 4 bases had no gene match. Germline values: CDR1 DFQATT, CDR2 SNEGSKA (reference sequence). CDR3 length: 14 residues. This receptor was taken from a human donor in good health (CMV status not recorded). Some clones in this sample may be carry-over from other donors' samples. The chain has TRBV20-1 and TRBJ2-3; 8 positions agree with TRBD2. The source material was PBMCs. CDR3 loop: CSATNGGGTDTQYF. CDR3 bases: TGCAGTGCTACGAACGGGGGGGGCACAGATACGCAGTATTTT.